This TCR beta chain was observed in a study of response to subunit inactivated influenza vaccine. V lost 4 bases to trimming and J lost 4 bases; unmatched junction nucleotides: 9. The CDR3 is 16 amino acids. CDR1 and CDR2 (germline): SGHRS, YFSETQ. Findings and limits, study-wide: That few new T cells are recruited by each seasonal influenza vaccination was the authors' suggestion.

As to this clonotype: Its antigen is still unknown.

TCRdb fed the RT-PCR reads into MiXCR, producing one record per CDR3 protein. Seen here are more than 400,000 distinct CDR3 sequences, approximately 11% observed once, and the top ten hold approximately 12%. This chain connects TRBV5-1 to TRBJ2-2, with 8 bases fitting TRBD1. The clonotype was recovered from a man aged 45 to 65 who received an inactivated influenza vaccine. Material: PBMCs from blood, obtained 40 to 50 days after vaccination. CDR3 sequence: CASSLRAQGATGELFF. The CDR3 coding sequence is TGCGCCAGCAGCCTCCGAGCGCAGGGGGCCACCGGGGAGCTGTTTTTT.